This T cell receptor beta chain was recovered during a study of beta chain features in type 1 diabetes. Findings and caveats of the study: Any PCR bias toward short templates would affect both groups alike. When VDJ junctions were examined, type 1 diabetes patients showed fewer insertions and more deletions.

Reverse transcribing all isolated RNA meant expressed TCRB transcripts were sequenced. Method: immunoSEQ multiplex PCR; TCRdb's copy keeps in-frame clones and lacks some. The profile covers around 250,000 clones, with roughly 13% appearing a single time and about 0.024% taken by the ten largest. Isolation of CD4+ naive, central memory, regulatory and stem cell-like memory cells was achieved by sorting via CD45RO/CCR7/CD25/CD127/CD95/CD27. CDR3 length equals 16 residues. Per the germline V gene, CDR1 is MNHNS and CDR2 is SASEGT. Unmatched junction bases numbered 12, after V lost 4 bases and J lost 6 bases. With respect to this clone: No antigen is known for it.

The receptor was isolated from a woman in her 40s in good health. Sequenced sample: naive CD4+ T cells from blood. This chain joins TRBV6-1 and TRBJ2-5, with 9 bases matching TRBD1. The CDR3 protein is CASSATGGYPPKTQYF. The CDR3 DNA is TGTGCCAGCAGTGCGACAGGGGGTTATCCTCCAAAGACCCAGTACTTC.